One and the same sample provided the 18 T cell receptor beta chains below, sequenced in a study of T-cell reconstitution after alpha-beta-depleted transplantation in children. Preparing the TCRbeta library involved the use of unique molecular identifiers. TCRdb analysed the PCR reads with MiXCR anew, one entry per CDR3 protein. The table shows under 100,000 distinct CDR3 sequences, with roughly 16% occurring only once. Sample: PBMCs, mostly from graft donor cells, taken 180 days after TCRalphabeta/CD19-depleted stem cell transplant. The receptors here all came from a male patient aged 2-15 years who had a stem cell transplant for acute lymphoblastic leukemia, so the T cells may come from the graft donor.

CDR3 DNA sequence: TGCGCCAGCAGCCCCCAAGGGGGGGGGTTGTACAATGAGCAGTTCTTC. It translates to CASSPQGGGLYNEQFF. J is TRBJ2-1 and V is TRBV5-1, with a tentative D call TRBD2 (7 bases). V lost 4 bases to trimming and J lost 4 bases, with 18 bases between them. Germline CDR1 and CDR2: SGHRS and YFSETQ. The CDR3 spans 16 residues.

This clonotype was recorded at least ten times. The J gene is TRBJ2-1, the V gene TRBV27, with D possibly being TRBD2 (6 bases). CDR1 and CDR2 from the germline V gene are MNHEY and SMNVEV (reference sequence). CDR3 length equals 16 residues. The ends were cut back, 4 bases at V and 4 bases at J, with 17 bases in the middle. This CDR3 is CASSSGGSGPYNEQFF. In DNA, the CDR3 is TGTGCCAGCAGTTCTGGTGGGAGCGGGCCTTACAATGAGCAGTTCTTC.

In this sample, this clonotype turned up many times. The chain recombines TRBV27 with TRBJ2-2; D uncertain. The germline CDR1 and CDR2 sequences are MNHEY and SMNVEV (reference sequence). The CDR3 covers 14 residues. V lost 3 bases and J 4 bases, leaving 9 bases between the germline ends. The CDR3 nucleotides are TGTGCCAGCAGTTTGAACGGTCCCACCGGGGAGCTGTTTTTT. The encoded protein is CASSLNGPTGELFF.

This clonotype appeared a few times. The V call is TRBV20-1, the J call TRBJ2-7; no clear D. CDR1 is DFQATT, CDR2 SNEGSKA, per germline (reference sequence). This CDR3 has 14 amino acids. Trimming removed 0 bases at V and 2 bases at J, with 11 bases between. CDR3 amino acids: CSARDPRLAYEQYF. Written as DNA, the CDR3 is TGCAGTGCTAGAGATCCACGGCTAGCCTACGAGCAGTACTTC.

This clonotype was detected a few times. The chain carries TRBV7-9 and TRBJ1-2; no definite D call. The V end lost 2 bases, the J end lost 0 bases, and 7 bases lay between the germline ends. Germline values: CDR1 SEHNR, CDR2 FQNEAQ (reference sequence). The CDR3 contains 14 residues. CDR3 sequence (DNA): TGTGCCAGCAGCTTAACCGAAACTAACTATGGCTACACCTTC. This translates into CASSLTETNYGYTF. Based on the CDR3 plus reference TRBV7-9 and TRBJ1-2, the full variable domain is DTGVSQNPRHKITKRGQNVTFRCDPISEHNRLYWYRQTLGQGPEFLTYFQNEAQLEKSRLLSDRFSAERPKGSFSTLEIQRTEQGDSAMYLCASSLTETNYGYTFGSGTRLTVV.

Only a few counts were recorded for this clonotype. V and J are TRBV5-1 and TRBJ2-5, with TRBD1 as a possible D gene (5 bases). The CDR3 is 13 amino acids. Germline V CDR1 and CDR2: SGHRS, YFSETQ. The V end lost 5 bases, the J end lost 1 base, and 9 bases lay between the germline ends. The CDR3 DNA reads TGCGCCAGCAGTCGGCAGGGCCAAGAGACCCAGTACTTC. It translates to CASSRQGQETQYF.

This clonotype was seen a handful of times. This chain uses TRBV7-2 with TRBJ2-3, with D tentatively TRBD1 or TRBD2 (5 bases each). Trimming cost V 5 bases and J 4 bases, with 16 bases left between them. The CDR3 runs 15 residues. Germline CDR1 and CDR2: SGHTA and FQGNSA. The CDR3, as DNA: TGTGCCAGCAGCCAAACGGGGCAGGGCGCAGATACGCAGTATTTT. Its protein is CASSQTGQGADTQYF. The whole variable domain, filled in from reference TRBV7-2 and TRBJ2-3, reads GAGVSQSPSNKVTEKGKDVELRCDPISGHTALYWYRQSLGQGLEFLIYFQGNSAPDKSGLPSDRFSAERTGGSVSTLTIQRTQQEDSAVYLCASSQTGQGADTQYFGPGTRLTVL.

The CDR3 nucleotides read TGTGCCAGCAGCTCGACCGGGAGAAAAGAGACCCAGTACTTC. Protein product: CASSSTGRKETQYF. The rearrangement links TRBV7-6 to TRBJ2-5, with D perhaps matching TRBD2 (6 bases). The V end was cut by 4 bases, the J end by 3 bases, with 12 bases between. Germline CDR1 is SGHVS and CDR2 is FNYEAQ. This CDR3 contains 14 residues.

This clonotype was seen a handful of times. The rearrangement uses TRBV20-1 and TRBJ2-1; the match to TRBD2 covers 9 bases. Losses at the gene ends were 1 base for V and 2 bases for J; bases not matched to a gene: 12. Germline V gene lookup returns CDR1 DFQATT and CDR2 SNEGSKA (reference sequence). The CDR3 has 18 residues. CDR3 coding DNA: TGCAGTGCTAGAGTGCCTGTTTTAGCGGGGGTCGCCTACAATGAGCAGTTCTTC. This sequence encodes CSARVPVLAGVAYNEQFF.

The rearrangement links TRBV19 to TRBJ2-2; D possibly corresponds to TRBD2 (5 bases). Deletions cut 6 bases from V and 1 base from J, with 12 bases between. CDR3 length equals 15 residues. CDR1 is LNHDA, CDR2 SQIVND, per germline (reference sequence). As DNA, the CDR3 is TGTGCCAGTAGGCAAGGACGGGGGAACACCGGGGAGCTGTTTTTT. It is translated as CASRQGRGNTGELFF.

This clonotype was recorded only once. The chain uses TRBV28 and TRBJ2-2; D possibly matches TRBD1 or TRBD2 (5 bases each). V was cut by 6 bases and J by 4 bases, with 15 bases left in between. Germline CDR1 and CDR2: MDHEN and SYDVKM. The CDR3 has 15 residues. CDR3 amino acids: CASSPLTAATGELFF. CDR3 DNA sequence: TGTGCCAGCAGCCCCTTGACAGCGGCCACCGGGGAGCTGTTTTTT. Based on the CDR3 plus reference TRBV28 and TRBJ2-2, the full variable domain is DVKVTQSSRYLVKRTGEKVFLECVQDMDHENMFWYRQDPGLGLRLIYFSYDVKMKEKGDIPEGYSVSREKKERFSLILESASTNQTSMYLCASSPLTAATGELFFGEGSRLTVL.

There are a few counts of this clonotype. The chain combines TRBV15 with TRBJ2-3; 9 positions match TRBD1. The V gene's germline CDR1 is LNHNV and CDR2 YYDKDF (reference sequence). Unmatched junction bases numbered 9, after V lost 9 bases and J lost 5 bases. This CDR3 comprises 14 residues. The CDR3 loop reads CATGPGQGLDTQYF. DNA of the CDR3: TGTGCCACGGGGCCGGGACAGGGTTTAGATACGCAGTATTTT.

This clonotype was detected only a few times. The chain joins TRBV12-3 or TRBV12-4 to TRBJ1-2, with TRBD1 as a possible D gene (5 bases). V lost 6 bases to trimming and J lost 7 bases, with 15 bases between them. The CDR3 sequence is 13 residues long. This chain's CDR3 is CASSPGRVAGYTF. CDR3 sequence (DNA): TGTGCCAGCAGCCCCGGCAGGGTTGCTGGCTACACCTTC.

This clonotype occurred a few times. This chain joins TRBV20-1 and TRBJ2-3; possibly TRBD1 for D (6 bases). CDR1 DFQATT and CDR2 SNEGSKA come from the germline V gene (reference sequence). Deletions cut 5 bases from V and 0 bases from J, with 9 bases between. CDR3 length: 13 residues. CDR3 sequence reads: CSAEDRSTDTQYF. The CDR3 nucleotides are TGCAGTGCTGAAGACAGGAGCACAGATACGCAGTATTTT.

This clonotype was seen a few times. The CDR3 bases are TGTGCCATCAGTGAGTCAGGTTCGGCGGTCTATGGCTACACCTTC. Translating it yields CAISESGSAVYGYTF. The chain has TRBV10-3 and TRBJ1-2; D is undetermined. Germline V gene lookup returns CDR1 ENHRY and CDR2 SYGVKD. The CDR3 runs 15 residues. V lost 0 bases to trimming and J lost 4 bases, with 12 bases between them.

This chain connects TRBV29-1 to TRBJ2-7; D is perhaps TRBD1 (5 bases). Trimming pared 7 bases from V and 9 bases from J, leaving 19 bases between. CDR3 size: 12 residues. The germline gives CDR1 SQVTM, CDR2 ANQGSEA. CDR3 DNA: TGCAGCGCGATGACAGCCAGCGTCGGGCAGTACTTC. Protein product: CSAMTASVGQYF.

This clonotype was seen repeatedly, ten times or more. The J gene is TRBJ2-7, the V gene TRBV5-6; a possible D gene is TRBD1 (6 bases). Trimming removed 0 bases at V and 4 bases at J, with 14 bases between. The CDR3 runs 15 residues. Germline V lookup: CDR1 SGHDT, CDR2 YYEEEE. CDR3 DNA sequence: TGTGCCAGCAGCTTGGCGAACAGGGTTGGGTACGAGCAGTACTTC. Encoded protein: CASSLANRVGYEQYF.

The chain joins TRBV11-2 to TRBJ2-7; D is unclear. The CDR3 extends over 14 amino acids. V was trimmed by 5 bases and J by 2 bases, leaving 13 bases between them. The germline V gene encodes CDR1 SGHAT and CDR2 FQNNGV. CDR3 coding DNA: TGTGCCAGCAGCCCCCTGGGCTCGGCCTACGAGCAGTACTTC. Protein sequence: CASSPLGSAYEQYF.